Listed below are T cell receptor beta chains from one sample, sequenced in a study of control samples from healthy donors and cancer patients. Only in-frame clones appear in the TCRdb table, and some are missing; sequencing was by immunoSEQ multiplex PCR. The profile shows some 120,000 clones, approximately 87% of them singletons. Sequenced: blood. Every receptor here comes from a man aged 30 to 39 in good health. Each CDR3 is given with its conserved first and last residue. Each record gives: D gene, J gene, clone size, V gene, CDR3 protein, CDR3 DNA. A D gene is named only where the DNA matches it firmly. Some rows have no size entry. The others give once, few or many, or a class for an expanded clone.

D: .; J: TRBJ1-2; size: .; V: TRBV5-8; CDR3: CASSLGMGAIYGYTF; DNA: TGTGCCAGCAGCTTGGGTATGGGGGCAATCTATGGCTACACCTTC
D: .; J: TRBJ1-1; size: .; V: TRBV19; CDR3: CASSTANTEAFF; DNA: TGTGCCAGTAGTACCGCGAACACTGAAGCTTTCTTT
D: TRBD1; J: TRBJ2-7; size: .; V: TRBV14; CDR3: CASSHFRDRRFYEQYF; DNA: TGTGCCAGCAGCCATTTCCGGGACAGGAGGTTCTACGAGCAGTACTTC
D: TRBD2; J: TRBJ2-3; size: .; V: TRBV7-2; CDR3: CASSPPGLAGTDTQYF; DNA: TGTGCCAGCAGCCCTCCGGGACTAGCGGGCACAGATACGCAGTATTTT
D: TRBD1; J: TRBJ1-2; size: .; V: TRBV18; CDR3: CASSQSTGGDYGYTF; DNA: TGTGCCAGCTCACAATCTACAGGGGGCGACTATGGCTACACCTTC
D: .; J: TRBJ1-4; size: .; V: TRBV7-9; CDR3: CASSPGGQNREKLFF; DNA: TGTGCCAGCAGCCCAGGTGGGCAGAATCGCGAAAAACTGTTTTTT
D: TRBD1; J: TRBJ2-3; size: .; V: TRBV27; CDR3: CASSPRDRGLPDTQYF; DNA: TGTGCCAGCAGCCCTCGGGACAGGGGGTTACCAGATACGCAGTATTTT
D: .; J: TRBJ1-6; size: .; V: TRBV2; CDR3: CASSQTGAYNSPLHF; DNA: TGTGCCAGCAGTCAGACAGGAGCCTATAATTCACCCCTCCACTTT
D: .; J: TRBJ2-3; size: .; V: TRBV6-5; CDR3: CASSYGIRRTDTQYF; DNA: TGTGCCAGCAGTTACGGAATCAGGCGCACAGATACGCAGTATTTT
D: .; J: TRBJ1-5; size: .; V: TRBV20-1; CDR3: CSASPGGASNQPQHF; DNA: TGCAGTGCTAGTCCGGGGGGTGCGAGCAATCAGCCCCAGCATTTT
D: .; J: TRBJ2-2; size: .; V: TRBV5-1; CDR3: CASSLFQGDAGELFF; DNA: TGCGCCAGCAGCTTGTTCCAGGGAGACGCCGGGGAGCTGTTTTTT
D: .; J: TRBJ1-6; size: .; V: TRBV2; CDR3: CASRSDNSPLHF; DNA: TGTGCCAGCAGGAGCGATAATTCACCCCTCCACTTT
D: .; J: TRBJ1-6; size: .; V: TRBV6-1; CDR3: CASSETTRSPLHF; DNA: TGTGCCAGCAGTGAAACCACCAGGTCACCCCTCCACTTT
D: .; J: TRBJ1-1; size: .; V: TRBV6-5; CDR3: CASSSRRGALEAFF; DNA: TGTGCCAGCAGCTCACGTAGGGGAGCCCTTGAAGCTTTCTTT
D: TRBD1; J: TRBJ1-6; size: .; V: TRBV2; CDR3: CASRYRGLDNSPLHF; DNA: TGTGCCAGCAGGTACAGGGGGCTGGACAATTCACCCCTCCACTTT
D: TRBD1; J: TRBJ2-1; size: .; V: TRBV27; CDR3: CASSPWDRGQRDEQFF; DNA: TGTGCCAGCAGTCCGTGGGACAGGGGGCAAAGGGATGAGCAGTTCTTC
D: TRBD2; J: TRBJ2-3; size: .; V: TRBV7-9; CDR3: CASSAVVASGFTDTQYF; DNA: TGTGCCAGCAGCGCAGTAGTGGCTAGCGGTTTCACAGATACGCAGTATTTT
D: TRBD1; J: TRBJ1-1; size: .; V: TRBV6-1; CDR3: CASSEAYRGGNTEAFF; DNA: TGTGCCAGCAGTGAAGCATACAGGGGTGGGAACACTGAAGCTTTCTTT
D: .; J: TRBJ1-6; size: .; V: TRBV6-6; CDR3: CASSFDWTGGNSPLHF; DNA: TGTGCCAGCAGTTTCGACTGGACGGGTGGTAATTCACCCCTCCACTTT
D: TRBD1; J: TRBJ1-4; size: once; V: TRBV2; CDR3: CASTTDRGDEKLFF; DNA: TGTGCCAGCACGACAGACAGGGGGGATGAAAAACTGTTTTTT
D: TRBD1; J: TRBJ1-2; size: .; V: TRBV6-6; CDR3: CASSRGEGYTF; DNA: TGTGCCAGCAGCAGGGGGGAGGGCTACACCTTC
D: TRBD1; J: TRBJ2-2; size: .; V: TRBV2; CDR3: CATRRDRGSTGELFF; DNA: TGTGCCACGCGCCGGGACAGGGGATCCACCGGGGAGCTGTTTTTT
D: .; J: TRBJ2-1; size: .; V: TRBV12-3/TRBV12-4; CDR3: CASSLMNEQFF; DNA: TGTGCCAGCAGTTTAATGAATGAGCAGTTCTTC
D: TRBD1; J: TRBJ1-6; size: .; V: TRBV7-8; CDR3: CASSLMAVRGRKDNSPLHF; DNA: TGTGCCAGCAGCTTAATGGCGGTCAGGGGGCGAAAAGATAATTCACCCCTCCACTTT
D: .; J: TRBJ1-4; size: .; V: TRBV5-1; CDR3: CASSVQGATNEKLFF; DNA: TGCGCCAGCAGCGTTCAGGGTGCAACTAATGAAAAACTGTTTTTT
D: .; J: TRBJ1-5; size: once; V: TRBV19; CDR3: CATRSERNQPQHF; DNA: TGTGCCACCCGTTCGGAGCGCAATCAGCCCCAGCATTTT
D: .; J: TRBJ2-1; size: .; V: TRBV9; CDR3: CASSVDWGLYNEQFF; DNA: TGTGCCAGCAGCGTAGATTGGGGTCTCTACAATGAGCAGTTCTTC
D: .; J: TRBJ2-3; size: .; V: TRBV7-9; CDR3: CASSLRGGTDTQYF; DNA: TGTGCCAGCAGCTTACGCGGGGGCACAGATACGCAGTATTTT
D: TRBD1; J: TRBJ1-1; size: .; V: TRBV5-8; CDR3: CASSLAGQGNTEAFF; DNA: TGTGCCAGCAGCTTGGCGGGACAGGGGAACACTGAAGCTTTCTTT
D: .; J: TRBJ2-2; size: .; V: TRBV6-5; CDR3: CASIPGRNTGELFF; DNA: TGTGCCAGCATCCCGGGACGGAACACCGGGGAGCTGTTTTTT
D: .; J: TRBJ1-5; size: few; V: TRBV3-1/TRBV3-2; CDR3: CASSDDGRNQPQHF; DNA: TGTGCCAGCAGTGACGACGGACGTAATCAGCCCCAGCATTTT
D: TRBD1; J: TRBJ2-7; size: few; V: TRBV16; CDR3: CASSRTGGSYEQYF; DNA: TGTGCCAGCAGCCGGACAGGGGGCTCCTACGAGCAGTACTTC
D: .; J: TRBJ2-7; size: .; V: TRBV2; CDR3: CASSGRPGGEQYF; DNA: TGTGCCAGCAGTGGCAGGCCAGGGGGGGAGCAGTACTTC
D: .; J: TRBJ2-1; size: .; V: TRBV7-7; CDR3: CASSLKGNNEQFF; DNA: TGTGCCAGCAGCTTAAAGGGGAACAATGAGCAGTTCTTC
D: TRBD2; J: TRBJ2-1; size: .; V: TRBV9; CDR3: CASSSGATSGGALAYNEQFF; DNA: TGTGCCAGCAGCTCAGGGGCCACTAGCGGGGGGGCTCTAGCCTACAATGAGCAGTTCTTC
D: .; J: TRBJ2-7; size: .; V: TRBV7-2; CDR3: CASSLEQADYEQYF; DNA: TGTGCCAGCAGCTTAGAACAGGCAGACTACGAGCAGTACTTC
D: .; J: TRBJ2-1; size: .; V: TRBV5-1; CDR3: CASSLAGRTADNEQFF; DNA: TGCGCCAGCAGCTTGGCGGGTCGAACGGCGGACAATGAGCAGTTCTTC
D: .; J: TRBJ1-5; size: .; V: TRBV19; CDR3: CASSVRTYNQPQHF; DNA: TGTGCCAGTAGTGTCCGGACTTACAATCAGCCCCAGCATTTT
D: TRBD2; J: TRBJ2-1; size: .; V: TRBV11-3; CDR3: CASSLAGGTYNEQFF; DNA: TGTGCCAGCAGCTTAGCGGGGGGGACCTACAATGAGCAGTTCTTC
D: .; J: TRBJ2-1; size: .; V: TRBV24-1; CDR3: CATARGEPGRGNEQFF; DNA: TGTGCCACCGCACGCGGGGAGCCAGGAAGGGGCAATGAGCAGTTCTTC
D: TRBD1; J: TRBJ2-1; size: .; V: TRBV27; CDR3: CASSSRQGAGNEQFF; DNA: TGTGCCAGCAGTTCCCGACAGGGGGCCGGCAATGAGCAGTTCTTC
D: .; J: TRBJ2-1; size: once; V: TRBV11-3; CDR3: CASSSGRGSTNEQFF; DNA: TGTGCCAGCAGCTCCGGACGGGGGTCTACAAATGAGCAGTTCTTC
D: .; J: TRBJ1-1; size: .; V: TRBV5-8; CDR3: CASSYGLSNTEAFF; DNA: TGTGCCAGCAGCTACGGACTATCGAACACTGAAGCTTTCTTT
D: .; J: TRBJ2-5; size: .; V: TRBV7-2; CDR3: CASSLERLGGETQYF; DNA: TGTGCCAGCAGCTTAGAGAGACTTGGGGGAGAGACCCAGTACTTC
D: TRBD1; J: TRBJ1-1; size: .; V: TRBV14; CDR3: CASSHYGQGGGSEAFF; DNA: TGTGCCAGCAGCCATTACGGACAGGGAGGAGGGTCTGAAGCTTTCTTT
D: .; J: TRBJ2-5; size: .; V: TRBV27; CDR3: CASSLDRNQETQYF; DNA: TGTGCCAGCAGTCTAGACAGAAACCAAGAGACCCAGTACTTC
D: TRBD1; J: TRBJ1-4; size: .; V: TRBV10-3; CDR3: CAISESSRAGGEKLFF; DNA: TGTGCCATCAGTGAGTCTAGCAGGGCAGGGGGAGAAAAACTGTTTTTT
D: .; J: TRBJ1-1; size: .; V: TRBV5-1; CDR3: CASSRDSGTTEAFF; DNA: TGCGCCAGCAGCCGGGACTCTGGGACCACTGAAGCTTTCTTT
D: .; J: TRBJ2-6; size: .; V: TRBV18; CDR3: CASSHPQGKVAGANVLTF; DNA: TGTGCCAGCTCACACCCTCAGGGCAAGGTTGCCGGGGCCAACGTCCTGACTTTC
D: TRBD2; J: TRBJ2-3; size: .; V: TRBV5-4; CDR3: CASSFRGGTDTQYF; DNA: TGTGCCAGCAGCTTTCGGGGGGGCACAGATACGCAGTATTTT
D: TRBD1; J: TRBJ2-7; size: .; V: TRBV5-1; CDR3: CASSLDGTGTYEQYF; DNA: TGCGCCAGCAGCTTGGACGGGACAGGAACCTACGAGCAGTACTTC
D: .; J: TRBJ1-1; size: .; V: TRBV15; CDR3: CATSRVPKNTEAFF; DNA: TGTGCCACCAGCAGAGTCCCCAAGAACACTGAAGCTTTCTTT
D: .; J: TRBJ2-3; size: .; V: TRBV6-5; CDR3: CASSSRDWSSTDTQYF; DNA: TGTGCCAGCAGTTCCCGGGACTGGTCTAGCACAGATACGCAGTATTTT
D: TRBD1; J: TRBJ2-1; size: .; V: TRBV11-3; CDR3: CASRSTGADEQFF; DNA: TGTGCCAGCAGGTCCACAGGGGCGGATGAGCAGTTCTTC